This T cell receptor beta chain originates from a study of T cells in Graves' hyperthyroidism and ophthalmopathy. Regions amplified from RNA transcripts were the TCR beta CDR3 regions. First-round RT-PCR of the TCR CDR3 relied on the HTBI primer set. TCRdb redid the calling of the multiplex PCR reads with MiXCR, one entry per CDR3 protein. The top ten hold 6.5% to 9% of the sample, which has 660,000 or so distinct CDR3 sequences, 40% to 55% seen once. Diagnoses were established using clinical symptoms, serum thyroxine and TRAb, thyroid ultrasound and orbital computed tomography. CDR1 is SQVTM, CDR2 ANQGSEA, per germline. This CDR3 is built from 14 residues. V was clipped by 5 bases and J by 5 bases; unmatched bases: 11. This clonotype was seen a handful of times. Its antigen remains unidentified. Findings and caveats of the study: In blood, most of the thyroid clonotypes expanded above 0.001 were also present. From stable hyperthyroidism, ophthalmopathy was separated by a 13 V-J model.

This receptor was obtained from an adult man with Graves' disease, either hyperthyroidism or ophthalmopathy (not recorded which). The specimen sequenced was peripheral blood or thyroid tissue (not recorded which). The chain employs TRBV29-1 and TRBJ2-7; 8 nucleotides match TRBD1. This CDR3 is CSVTGTGSYHEQYF. The CDR3 coding sequence is TGCAGCGTTACCGGGACAGGTTCCTACCACGAGCAGTACTTC.